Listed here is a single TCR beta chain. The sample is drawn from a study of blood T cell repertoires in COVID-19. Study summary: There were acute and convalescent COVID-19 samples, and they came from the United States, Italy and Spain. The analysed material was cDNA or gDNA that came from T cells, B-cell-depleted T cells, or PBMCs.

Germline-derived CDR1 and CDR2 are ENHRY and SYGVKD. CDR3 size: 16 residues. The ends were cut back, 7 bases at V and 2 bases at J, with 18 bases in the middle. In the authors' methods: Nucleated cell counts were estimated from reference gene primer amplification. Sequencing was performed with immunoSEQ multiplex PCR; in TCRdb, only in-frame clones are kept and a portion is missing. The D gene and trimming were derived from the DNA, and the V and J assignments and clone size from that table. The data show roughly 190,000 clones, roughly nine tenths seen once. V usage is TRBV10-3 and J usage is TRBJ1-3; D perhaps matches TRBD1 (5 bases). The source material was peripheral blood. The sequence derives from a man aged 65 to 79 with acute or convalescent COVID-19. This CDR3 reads CAITQGAGNAGNTIYF. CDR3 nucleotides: TGTGCCATCACCCAAGGAGCAGGGAACGCTGGAAACACCATATATTTT.